The present T cell receptor (beta chain) was sequenced within a study of cytomegalovirus exposure and HLA in healthy donors. At sampling all donors were nominally healthy, likely with unrecorded immune exposures. Worth noting for this clone: The antigen remains undetermined.

60 Vbeta and 13 Jbeta primers were used in PCR. The data were produced by immunoSEQ multiplex PCR, yet TCRdb's version contains in-frame clones alone and is incomplete. The sample yields around 170,000 clones, approximately 80% seen once. CDR3 length equals 13 residues. V trimming: 6 bases; J trimming: 6 bases; junction bases outside the gene matches: 6. The germline V gene encodes CDR1 ENHRY and CDR2 SYGVKD. Study findings and constraints: Information on immune exposure was restricted to one variable (CMV serostatus).

Sequencing input: PBMCs. This TCR came from a girl between 5 and 17 years old in good health and CMV-seropositive. The chain couples TRBV10-3 to TRBJ2-3; TRBD2 agrees at 7 bases. The CDR3 DNA reads as TGTGCCATCAGGGAGGCGGGGGTTGATACGCAGTATTTT. As protein: CAIREAGVDTQYF.